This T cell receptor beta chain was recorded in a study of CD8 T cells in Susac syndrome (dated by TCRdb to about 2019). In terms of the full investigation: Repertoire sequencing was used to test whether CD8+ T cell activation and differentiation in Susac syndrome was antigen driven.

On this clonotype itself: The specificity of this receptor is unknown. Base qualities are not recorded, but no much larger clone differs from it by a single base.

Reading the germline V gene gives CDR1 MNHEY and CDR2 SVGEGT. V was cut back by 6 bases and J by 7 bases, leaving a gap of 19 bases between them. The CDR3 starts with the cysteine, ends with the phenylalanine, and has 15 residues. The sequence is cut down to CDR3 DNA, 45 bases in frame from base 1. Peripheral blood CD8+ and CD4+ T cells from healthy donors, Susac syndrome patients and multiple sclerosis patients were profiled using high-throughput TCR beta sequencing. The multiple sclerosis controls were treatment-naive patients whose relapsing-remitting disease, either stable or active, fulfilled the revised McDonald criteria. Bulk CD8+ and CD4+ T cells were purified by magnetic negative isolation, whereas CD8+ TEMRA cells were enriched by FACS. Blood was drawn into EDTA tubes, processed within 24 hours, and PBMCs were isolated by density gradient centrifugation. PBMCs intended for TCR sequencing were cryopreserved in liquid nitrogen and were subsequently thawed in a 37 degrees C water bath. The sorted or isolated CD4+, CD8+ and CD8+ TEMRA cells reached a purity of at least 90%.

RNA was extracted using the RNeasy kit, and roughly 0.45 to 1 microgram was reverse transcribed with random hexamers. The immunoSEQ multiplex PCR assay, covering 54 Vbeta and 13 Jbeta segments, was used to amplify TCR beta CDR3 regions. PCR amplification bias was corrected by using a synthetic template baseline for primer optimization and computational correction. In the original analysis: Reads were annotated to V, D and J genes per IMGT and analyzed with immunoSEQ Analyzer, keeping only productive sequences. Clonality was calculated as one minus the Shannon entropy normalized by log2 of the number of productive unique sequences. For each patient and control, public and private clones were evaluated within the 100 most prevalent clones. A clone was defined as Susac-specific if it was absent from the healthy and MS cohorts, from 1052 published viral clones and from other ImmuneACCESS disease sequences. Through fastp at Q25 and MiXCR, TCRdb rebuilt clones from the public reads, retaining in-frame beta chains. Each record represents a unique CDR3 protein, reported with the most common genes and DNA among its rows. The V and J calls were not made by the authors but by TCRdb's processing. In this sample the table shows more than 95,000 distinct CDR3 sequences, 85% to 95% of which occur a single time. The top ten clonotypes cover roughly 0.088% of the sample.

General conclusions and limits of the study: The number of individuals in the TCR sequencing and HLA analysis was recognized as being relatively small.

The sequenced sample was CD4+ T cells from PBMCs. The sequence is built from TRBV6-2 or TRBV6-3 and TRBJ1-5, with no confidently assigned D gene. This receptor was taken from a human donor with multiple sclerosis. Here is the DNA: TGTGCCAGCAGCCCCGGGAATGTGGGATTACAGCCCCAGCATTTT. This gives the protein CASSPGNVGLQPQHF.